The next 20 T cell receptor beta chains were all read from a single sample in a study of cytomegalovirus exposure and HLA in healthy donors. Libraries were prepared by immunoSEQ multiplex PCR; TCRdb keeps only in-frame clonotypes and omits some of them. The sample comprises over 250,000 clones, around 87% of which are singletons, and roughly 1.1% rests with the top ten. The material sequenced was PBMCs. The receptors originated from a woman in her thirties in good health and CMV-seropositive.

V is TRBV6-1 and J is TRBJ2-1; D is possibly TRBD1 or TRBD2 (5 bases each). V lost 7 bases, J lost 5 bases, and 15 bases lay in between. CDR3 length: 14 amino acids. CDR1 MNHNS and CDR2 SASEGT come from the germline V gene. This CDR3 reads CASTPGTSNNEQFF. CDR3 sequence (DNA): TGTGCCAGCACGCCCGGGACCTCTAACAATGAGCAGTTCTTC.

The J gene is TRBJ2-1, the V gene TRBV7-3; 7 bases align to TRBD2. The CDR3 is 15 amino acids. The V gene end was trimmed by 3 bases and the J gene end by 3 bases; junction bases not matched to a gene: 5. Looked up from germline, CDR1 is SGHTA and CDR2 is FQGTGA. The CDR3 sequence is CASSFTAGNYNEQFF. In nucleotides, the CDR3 is TGTGCCAGCAGCTTCACAGCGGGGAACTACAATGAGCAGTTCTTC.

J is TRBJ2-7 and V is TRBV29-1; 8 positions agree with TRBD2. Germline V CDR1 and CDR2: SQVTM, ANQGSEA. The CDR3 has 14 residues. The V gene end was trimmed by 7 bases and the J gene end by 2 bases; junction bases not matched to a gene: 10. CDR3 coding DNA: TGCAGCGGGGGGGGCGAGCGGGGGACCTACGAGCAGTACTTC. Translating gives CSGGGERGTYEQYF.

The chain links TRBV9 to TRBJ2-7; 15 nucleotides agree with TRBD2. V lost 3 bases and J lost 3; bases outside the gene matches: 7. The CDR3 is made up of 17 amino acids. Germline CDR1 and CDR2: SGDLS and YYNGEE. The CDR3 spells CASSEGTSGGLDYEQYF. The CDR3 nucleotides read TGTGCCAGCAGCGAAGGGACTAGCGGGGGGCTGGACTACGAGCAGTACTTC.

This chain joins TRBV7-2 and TRBJ2-1, with D tentatively TRBD2 (6 bases). The CDR3 contains 13 residues. V was trimmed by 2 bases and J by 8 bases, leaving 10 bases between them. Germline loops: CDR1 SGHTA, CDR2 FQGNSA. The CDR3 sequence is CASSLTSFYEQFF. The CDR3 DNA reads TGTGCCAGCAGCTTAACTAGCTTCTATGAGCAGTTCTTC.

The V and J genes are TRBV6-5 and TRBJ2-7, with TRBD1 matching 11 bases. V lost 5 bases and J lost 5; bases outside the gene matches: 8. Per germline, CDR1 MNHEY and CDR2 SVGAGI. This CDR3 is 15 amino acids long. DNA of the CDR3: TGTGCCAGCAGTACCCCCGGGACAGGGGGGCACGAGCAGTACTTC. Encoded protein: CASSTPGTGGHEQYF.

This chain links TRBV11-2 with TRBJ2-1; D unclear. The CDR3 runs 13 residues. CDR1 and CDR2 from the germline V gene are SGHAT and FQNNGV. V lost 1 base and J 7 bases, leaving 8 bases between the germline ends. The DNA of the CDR3 is TGTGCCAGCAGCTTAGCCAGAAATAATGAGCAGTTCTTC. This translates into CASSLARNNEQFF.

The chain combines TRBV5-8 with TRBJ1-2; D uncertain. The CDR3 extends over 12 amino acids. Looked up from germline, CDR1 is SGHTS and CDR2 is YDEGEE. V lost 2 bases and J lost 4, with 6 bases in between. CDR3 amino acids: CASSLSGYGYTF. The CDR3 bases are TGTGCCAGCAGCTTAAGCGGCTATGGCTACACCTTC. Drawing the rest from reference TRBV5-8 and TRBJ1-2, the complete variable domain is EAGVTQSPTHLIKTRGQQATLRCSPISGHTSVYWYQQALGLGLQFLLWYDEGEERNRGNFPPRFSGRQFPNYSSELNVNALELEDSALYLCASSLSGYGYTFGSGTRLTVV.

V and J are TRBV13 and TRBJ2-5; D might be TRBD2 (7 bases). The V gene lost 4 bases and the J gene lost 3 bases, with 18 bases spanning the gap. CDR3 size: 16 residues. CDR1 and CDR2 from the germline V gene are PRHDT and FYEKMQ (reference sequence). The CDR3 DNA follows: TGTGCCAGCAGCTCGGAGGGGGGGAGTAGAGAAGAGACCCAGTACTTC. It codes for CASSSEGGSREETQYF.

The chain recombines TRBV4-3 with TRBJ2-1; 12 bases line up with TRBD1. V shed 3 bases and J 0 bases; nucleotides not matched to a gene: 18. The CDR3 length is 22 residues. Germline V gives CDR1 LGHNA, CDR2 YSLEER. The CDR3 bases are TGCGCCAGCAGCCACCTACATCCCGGGACAGGGGGCTCTCCCAGCTCCTACAATGAGCAGTTCTTC. It yields the protein CASSHLHPGTGGSPSSYNEQFF.

This chain uses TRBV5-1 with TRBJ1-6, with TRBD1 identical over 9 bases. This CDR3 is 13 amino acids long. J gave up 13 bases and V 6 bases, and 8 bases lay outside the gene matches. CDR1 and CDR2 (germline): SGHRS, YFSETQ. CDR3 residues: CASTRTGAQPLHF. CDR3 DNA sequence: TGCGCCAGCACCCGGACAGGGGCGCAGCCCCTCCACTTT.

There are a few counts of this clone. J is TRBJ1-1 and V is TRBV9; D ambiguous. The CDR3 has 13 amino acids. V lost 5 bases and J lost 3, with 11 bases in between. Germline CDR1 and CDR2: SGDLS and YYNGEE. Written as DNA, the CDR3 is TGTGCCAGCAGTGGGCCCGGGGACACTGAAGCTTTCTTT. This sequence encodes CASSGPGDTEAFF.

This clone occurred once. The rearrangement joins TRBV27 to TRBJ2-2; unclear D gene. The germline V and J ends were trimmed by 0 bases and 0 bases, with 8 bases remaining between them. From germline, CDR1 is MNHEY and CDR2 SMNVEV (reference sequence). CDR3 size: 16 residues. CDR3 coding DNA: TGTGCCAGCAGTTTATCGCCAGAAGCGAACACCGGGGAGCTGTTTTTT. Amino acids: CASSLSPEANTGELFF.

V gene TRBV7-9 combines with J gene TRBJ2-5, with TRBD2 identical over 10 bases. The germline V gene has CDR1 SEHNR and CDR2 FQNEAQ (reference sequence). With 5 bases clipped from V and 5 bases from J, the junction kept 11 bases outside the gene matches. CDR3 length equals 16 residues. CDR3 in DNA: TGTGCCAGCAGCCTCGGGAGCGGGAGGGCCTGGGAGACCCAGTACTTC. Translating it yields CASSLGSGRAWETQYF. The variable domain in full, completed from reference TRBV7-9 and TRBJ2-5, reads DTGVSQNPRHKITKRGQNVTFRCDPISEHNRLYWYRQTLGQGPEFLTYFQNEAQLEKSRLLSDRFSAERPKGSFSTLEIQRTEQGDSAMYLCASSLGSGRAWETQYFGPGTRLLVL.

V usage is TRBV7-9 and J usage is TRBJ2-1; 9 bases agree with TRBD2. With 5 bases clipped from V and 5 bases from J, the junction kept 7 bases outside the gene matches. This CDR3 region has 15 residues. Germline V lookup: CDR1 SEHNR, CDR2 FQNEAQ (reference sequence). The CDR3 nucleotides read TGTGCCAGCAGCCAGGGTAGCGGGAGTGACAATGAGCAGTTCTTC. Its translation is CASSQGSGSDNEQFF.

The genes are TRBV5-3 and TRBJ2-7; D is perhaps TRBD2 (7 bases). TRBV5-3 is classed as an ORF, of uncertain function. V was trimmed by 4 bases and J by 1 base, leaving 21 bases between them. The CDR3 spans 17 residues. The CDR3 spells CARSPTYREGFSYEQYF. CDR3 sequence (DNA): TGTGCCAGAAGCCCAACCTACAGGGAGGGATTTTCCTACGAGCAGTACTTC.

This chain links TRBV7-6 with TRBJ1-1; a weak D match, TRBD1 (6 bases). Trimming took off 6 bases at V and 1 base at J, with 9 bases between the two ends. The CDR3 extends over 13 amino acids. The germline V gene has CDR1 SGHVS and CDR2 FNYEAQ. Here the CDR3 reads CASRKTGNTEAFF. The CDR3 nucleotides read TGTGCCAGCAGGAAGACAGGGAACACTGAAGCTTTCTTT.

The V gene is TRBV6-5, the J gene TRBJ2-3; D perhaps matches TRBD1 (6 bases). Germline CDR1 reads MNHEY; CDR2 reads SVGAGI. The CDR3 is 15 residues long. V was clipped by 4 bases and J by 1 base, with 12 bases between them. In DNA, the CDR3 is TGTGCCAGCAGTTCCCCAAGGACAGGCACAGATACGCAGTATTTT. Residues: CASSSPRTGTDTQYF.

The V gene is TRBV9, the J gene TRBJ2-5; D not resolved. Germline V gives CDR1 SGDLS, CDR2 YYNGEE. This CDR3 has 14 amino acids. The V and J ends lost 3 bases and 1 base respectively, with 10 bases between them. The CDR3 is CASSEGSRQETQYF. The CDR3 DNA reads TGTGCCAGCAGCGAGGGATCACGCCAAGAGACCCAGTACTTC.

The chain carries TRBV7-2 and TRBJ2-7; D remains ambiguous. Trimming shortened V by 1 base and J by 2 bases, and 9 bases separated the two germline ends. The CDR3 covers 14 residues. The germline CDR1 and CDR2 sequences are SGHTA and FQGNSA. CDR3 loop: CASSLEVVAYEQYF. CDR3 bases: TGTGCCAGCAGCTTAGAGGTGGTAGCCTACGAGCAGTACTTC.